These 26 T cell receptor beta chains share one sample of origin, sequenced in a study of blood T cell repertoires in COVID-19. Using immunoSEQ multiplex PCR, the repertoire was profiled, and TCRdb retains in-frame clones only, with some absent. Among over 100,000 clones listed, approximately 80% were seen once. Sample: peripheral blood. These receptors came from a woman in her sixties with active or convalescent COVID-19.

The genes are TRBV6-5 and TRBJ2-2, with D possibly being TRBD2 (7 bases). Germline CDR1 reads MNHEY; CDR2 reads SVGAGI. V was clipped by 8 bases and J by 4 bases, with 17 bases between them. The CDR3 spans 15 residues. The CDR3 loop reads CASHPGGHGTGELFF. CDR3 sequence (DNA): TGTGCCAGCCATCCCGGGGGGCATGGCACCGGGGAGCTGTTTTTT.

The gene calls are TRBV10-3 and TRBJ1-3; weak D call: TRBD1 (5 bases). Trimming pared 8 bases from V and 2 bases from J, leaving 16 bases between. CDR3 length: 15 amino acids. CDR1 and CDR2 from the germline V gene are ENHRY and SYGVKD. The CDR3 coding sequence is TGTGCCATCGGACGGGGGGAACCTCCTGGAAACACCATATATTTT. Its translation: CAIGRGEPPGNTIYF.

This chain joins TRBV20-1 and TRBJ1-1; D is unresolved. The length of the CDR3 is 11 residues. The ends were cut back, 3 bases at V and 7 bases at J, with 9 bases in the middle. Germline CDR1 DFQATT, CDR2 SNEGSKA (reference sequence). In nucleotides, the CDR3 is TGCAGTGCTAGCCCGACGGGTGAAGCTTTCTTT. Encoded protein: CSASPTGEAFF.

The CDR3 DNA is TGTGCCAGCAGCAAAGCGGAGTTGAGTCAGCCCCAGCATTTT. Translation gives CASSKAELSQPQHF. This chain uses TRBV21-1 with TRBJ1-5. TRBV21-1 is assigned pseudogene status. This CDR3 has 14 amino acids.

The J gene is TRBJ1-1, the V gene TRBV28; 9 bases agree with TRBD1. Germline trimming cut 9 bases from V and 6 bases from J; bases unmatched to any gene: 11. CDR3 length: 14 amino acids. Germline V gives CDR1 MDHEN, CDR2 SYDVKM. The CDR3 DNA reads TGTGCCAGTAGAGAGGACAGGGGCTGGGCTGAAGCTTTCTTT. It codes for CASREDRGWAEAFF.

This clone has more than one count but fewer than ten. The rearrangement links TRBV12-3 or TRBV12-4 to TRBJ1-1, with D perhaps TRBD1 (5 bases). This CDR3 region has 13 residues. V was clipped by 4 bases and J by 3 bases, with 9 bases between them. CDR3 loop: CASSSRGDTEAFF. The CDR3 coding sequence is TGTGCCAGCAGTTCTCGGGGGGACACTGAAGCTTTCTTT.

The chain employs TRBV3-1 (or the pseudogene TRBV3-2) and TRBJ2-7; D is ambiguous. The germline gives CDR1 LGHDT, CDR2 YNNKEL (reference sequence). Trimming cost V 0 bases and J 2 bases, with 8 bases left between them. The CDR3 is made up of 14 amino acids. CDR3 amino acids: CASSQEGIPYEQYF. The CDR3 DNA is TGTGCCAGCAGCCAAGAGGGCATTCCCTACGAGCAGTACTTC.

CDR3 in amino acids: CASSKWGGLGQPQHF. The CDR3 region has the DNA TGTGCCAGCAGTAAATGGGGAGGGCTGGGTCAGCCCCAGCATTTT. The chain is built from TRBV7-3 and TRBJ1-5; D unresolved. Germline V gene sequence: CDR1 SGHTA, CDR2 FQGTGA. The CDR3 has 15 residues. V gave up 6 bases and J gave up 6 bases, with 18 bases separating them.

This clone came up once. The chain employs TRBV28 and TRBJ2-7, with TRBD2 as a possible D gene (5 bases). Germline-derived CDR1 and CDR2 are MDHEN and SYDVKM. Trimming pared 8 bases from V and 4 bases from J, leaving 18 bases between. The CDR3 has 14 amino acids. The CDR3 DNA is TGTGCCAGCTTTCCCGTTGGGGAGAGGTACGAGCAGTACTTC. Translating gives CASFPVGERYEQYF.

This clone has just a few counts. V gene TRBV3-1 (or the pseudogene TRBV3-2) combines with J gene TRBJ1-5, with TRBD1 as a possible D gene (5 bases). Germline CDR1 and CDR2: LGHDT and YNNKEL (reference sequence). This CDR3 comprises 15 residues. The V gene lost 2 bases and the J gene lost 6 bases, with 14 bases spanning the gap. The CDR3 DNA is TGTGCCAGCAGCCAACAGGGAAGTTGGGGTCAGCCCCAGCATTTT. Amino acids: CASSQQGSWGQPQHF.

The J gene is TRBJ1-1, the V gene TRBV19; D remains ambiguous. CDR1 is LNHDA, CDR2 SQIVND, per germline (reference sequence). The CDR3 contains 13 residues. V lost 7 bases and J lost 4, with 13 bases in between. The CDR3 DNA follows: TGTGCCAGTACCGCGATGCACCTCACTGAAGCTTTCTTT. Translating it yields CASTAMHLTEAFF. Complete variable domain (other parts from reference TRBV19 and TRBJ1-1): DGGITQSPKYLFRKEGQNVTLSCEQNLNHDAMYWYRQDPGQGLRLIYYSQIVNDFQKGDIAEGYSVSREKKESFPLTVTSAQKNPTAFYLCASTAMHLTEAFFGQGTRLTVV.

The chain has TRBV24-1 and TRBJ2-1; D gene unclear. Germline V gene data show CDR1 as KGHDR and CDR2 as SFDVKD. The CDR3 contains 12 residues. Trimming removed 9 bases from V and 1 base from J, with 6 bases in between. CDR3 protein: CATSRSYNEQFF. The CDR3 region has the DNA TGTGCCACCTCGCGGTCCTACAATGAGCAGTTCTTC.

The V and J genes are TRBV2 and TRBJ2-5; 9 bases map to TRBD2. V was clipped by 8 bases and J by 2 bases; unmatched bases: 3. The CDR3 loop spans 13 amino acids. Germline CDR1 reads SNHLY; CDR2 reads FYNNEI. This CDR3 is CASGRGGQETQYF. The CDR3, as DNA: TGTGCCAGCGGGCGGGGGGGACAAGAGACCCAGTACTTC.

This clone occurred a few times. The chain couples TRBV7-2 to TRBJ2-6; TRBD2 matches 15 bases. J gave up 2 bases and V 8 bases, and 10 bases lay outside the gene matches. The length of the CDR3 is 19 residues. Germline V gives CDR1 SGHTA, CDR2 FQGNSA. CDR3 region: CASGGWTSGREAGANVLTF. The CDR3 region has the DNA TGTGCCAGCGGCGGTTGGACTAGCGGGAGGGAGGCTGGGGCCAACGTCCTGACTTTC.

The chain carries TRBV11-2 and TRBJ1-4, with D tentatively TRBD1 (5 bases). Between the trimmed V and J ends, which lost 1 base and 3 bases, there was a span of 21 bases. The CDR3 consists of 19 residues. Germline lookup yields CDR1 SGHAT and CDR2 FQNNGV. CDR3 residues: CASSLGRGPRGTPNEKLFF. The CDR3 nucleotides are TGTGCCAGCAGCTTAGGGCGTGGGCCCCGGGGGACCCCTAATGAAAAACTGTTTTTT. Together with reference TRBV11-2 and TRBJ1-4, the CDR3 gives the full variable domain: EAGVAQSPRYKIIEKRQSVAFWCNPISGHATLYWYQQILGQGPKLLIQFQNNGVVDDSQLPKDRFSAERLKGVDSTLKIQPAKLEDSAVYLCASSLGRGPRGTPNEKLFFGSGTQLSVL.

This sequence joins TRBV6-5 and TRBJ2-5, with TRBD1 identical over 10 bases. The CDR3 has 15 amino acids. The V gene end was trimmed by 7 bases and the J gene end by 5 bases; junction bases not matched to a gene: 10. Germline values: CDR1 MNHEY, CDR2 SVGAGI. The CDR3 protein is CASNQDRGLGETQYF. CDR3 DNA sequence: TGTGCCAGCAACCAAGACAGGGGGCTGGGGGAGACCCAGTACTTC.

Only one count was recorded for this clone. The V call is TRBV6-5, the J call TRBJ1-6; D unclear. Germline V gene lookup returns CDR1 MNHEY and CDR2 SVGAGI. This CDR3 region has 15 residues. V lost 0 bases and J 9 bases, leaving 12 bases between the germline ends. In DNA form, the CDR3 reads TGTGCCAGCAGTTACTCGGGCGAGCTGGGTTCACCCCTCCACTTT. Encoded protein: CASSYSGELGSPLHF.

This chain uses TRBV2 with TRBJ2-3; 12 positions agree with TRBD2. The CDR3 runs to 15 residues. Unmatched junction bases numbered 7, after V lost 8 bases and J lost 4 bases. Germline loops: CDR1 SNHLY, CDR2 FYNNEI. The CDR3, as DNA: TGTGCCAGCCCCGAGACTAGCGGGGGCGCAGATACGCAGTATTTT. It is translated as CASPETSGGADTQYF.

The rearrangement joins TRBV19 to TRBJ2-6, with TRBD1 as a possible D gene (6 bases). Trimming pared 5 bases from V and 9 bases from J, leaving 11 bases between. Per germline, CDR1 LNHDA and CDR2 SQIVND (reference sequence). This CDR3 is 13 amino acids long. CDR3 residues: CASSSGVNNVLTF. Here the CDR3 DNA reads TGTGCCAGTAGTTCAGGGGTCAACAACGTCCTGACTTTC.

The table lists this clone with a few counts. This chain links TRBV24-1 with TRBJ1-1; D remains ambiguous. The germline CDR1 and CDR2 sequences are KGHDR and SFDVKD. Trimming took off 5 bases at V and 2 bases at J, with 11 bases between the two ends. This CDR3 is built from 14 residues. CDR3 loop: CATSARGSNTEAFF. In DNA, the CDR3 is TGTGCCACCAGTGCCCGAGGATCCAACACTGAAGCTTTCTTT.

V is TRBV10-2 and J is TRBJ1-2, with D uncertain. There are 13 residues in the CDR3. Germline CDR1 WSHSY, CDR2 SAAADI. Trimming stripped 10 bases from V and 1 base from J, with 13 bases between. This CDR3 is CATSEGSNYGYTF. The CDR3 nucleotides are TGCGCCACCTCAGAAGGGAGTAACTATGGCTACACCTTC.

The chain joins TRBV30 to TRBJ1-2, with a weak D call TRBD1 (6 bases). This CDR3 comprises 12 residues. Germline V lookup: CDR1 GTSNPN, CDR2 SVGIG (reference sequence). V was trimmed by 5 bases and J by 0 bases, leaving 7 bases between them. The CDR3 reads CAWGTPNYGYTF. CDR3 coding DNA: TGTGCCTGGGGGACACCTAACTATGGCTACACCTTC.

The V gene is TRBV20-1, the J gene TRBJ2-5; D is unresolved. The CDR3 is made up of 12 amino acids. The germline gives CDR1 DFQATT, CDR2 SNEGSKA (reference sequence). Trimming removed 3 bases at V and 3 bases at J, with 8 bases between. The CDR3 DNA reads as TGCAGTGCTAGTCTGCTAGAAGAGACCCAGTACTTC. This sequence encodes CSASLLEETQYF.

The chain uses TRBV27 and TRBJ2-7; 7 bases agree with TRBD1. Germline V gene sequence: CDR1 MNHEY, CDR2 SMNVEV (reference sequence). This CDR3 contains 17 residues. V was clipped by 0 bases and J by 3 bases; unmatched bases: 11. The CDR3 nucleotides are TGTGCCAGCAGTTTATCAGGCGCGACAGGGTCATTCTACGAGCAGTACTTC. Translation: CASSLSGATGSFYEQYF.

CDR3 bases: TGTGCCAGCAGCTCTGGGACTTGGGGCGAGCAGTACTTC. Amino acids: CASSSGTWGEQYF. This rearrangement joins TRBV6-2 or TRBV6-3 to TRBJ2-7; D is possibly TRBD2 (6 bases). Germline V gives CDR1 MNHEY, CDR2 SVGEGT. Trimming pared 6 bases from V and 6 bases from J, leaving 15 bases between. The CDR3 runs 13 residues.

The CDR3 protein is CASKGLQYNEQFF. CDR3 DNA: TGTGCCAGCAAAGGACTACAATACAATGAGCAGTTCTTC. The J gene is TRBJ2-1, the V gene TRBV12-3 or TRBV12-4, with D possibly matching TRBD2 (6 bases). CDR3 length: 13 amino acids. V lost 7 bases to trimming and J lost 4 bases, with 11 bases between them.